This TCR beta chain came from a study of blood T cell repertoires in COVID-19. Looking at the study overall: Whether acute or convalescent, the COVID-19 samples came from the United States, Italy and Spain.

The trim removed 4 bases at V and 5 bases at J, leaving 14 bases unmatched. The CDR3 has 18 amino acids. Germline assignment: CDR1 SGHNT and CDR2 YYREEE (reference sequence). Sequenced by immunoSEQ multiplex PCR; TCRdb stores in-frame clones only, minus some. The sample shows just under 350,000 clones, about 90% of them seen only once. The sample consisted of peripheral blood. The chain carries TRBV5-4 and TRBJ2-5; 13 nucleotides agree with TRBD2. The sequence was obtained from a woman under 30 who had recovered from COVID-19. The CDR3, as DNA: TGTGCCAGCAGCCTCAATCCGGGACTAGCGGGACTGGGGGAGACCCAGTACTTC. It yields the protein CASSLNPGLAGLGETQYF.